These 22 T cell receptor beta chains originate from one sample sequenced in a study of neurological immune-mediated disorders. TCRdb itself ran the 5' RACE reads through MiXCR, one entry per CDR3 protein. The repertoire holds 40,000 or so distinct CDR3 sequences, with around 4.8% as singletons. The specimen sequenced was CD4+ T cells from blood. All receptors come from a man younger than 35 in good health.

In this sample, this clonotype turned up many times. The gene calls are TRBV29-1 and TRBJ2-5, with D possibly being TRBD2 (5 bases). V lost 5 bases to trimming and J lost 4 bases, with 17 bases between them. Germline loops: CDR1 SQVTM, CDR2 ANQGSEA. The CDR3 runs to 14 residues. The CDR3 DNA reads as TGCAGCGTTCGGCATGTAGCGTTGGGAGAGACCCAGTACTTC. This sequence encodes CSVRHVALGETQYF.

Many counts were recorded for this clonotype. The chain recombines TRBV6-5 with TRBJ2-3; 8 positions match TRBD2. The CDR3 sequence is 15 residues long. V shed 5 bases, J shed 8 bases, and the junction held 12 bases outside the gene matches. Per germline, CDR1 MNHEY and CDR2 SVGAGI. In DNA, the CDR3 is TGTGCCAGCAGTCCCACTAGCGGCGGTCCAGTTACGCAGTATTTT. The encoded protein is CASSPTSGGPVTQYF.

This clonotype was observed at least ten times. The chain is built from TRBV5-1 and TRBJ2-7; tentative D call: TRBD1 (5 bases). V gave up 3 bases and J gave up 3 bases, with 13 bases separating them. Germline CDR1 and CDR2: SGHRS and YFSETQ. The CDR3 sequence is 14 residues long. CDR3 sequence (DNA): TGCGCCAGCAGCTCATTCGACAGAGGCTACGAGCAGTACTTC. Translated: CASSSFDRGYEQYF.

This clonotype has at least ten counts. The rearrangement links TRBV12-3 or TRBV12-4 to TRBJ2-6, with D possibly being TRBD2 (6 bases). Trimming removed 7 bases at V and 0 bases at J, with 28 bases between. The CDR3 extends over 21 amino acids. DNA for the CDR3: TGTGCCAGCAAACGACGGGACTTTTCTCTCTTGCGAAACTCTGGGGCCAACGTCCTGACTTTC. It encodes CASKRRDFSLLRNSGANVLTF.

The chain employs TRBV5-1 and TRBJ1-2; 7 positions match TRBD1. The CDR3 has 14 amino acids. V shed 5 bases and J 2 bases; nucleotides not matched to a gene: 6. CDR1 SGHRS and CDR2 YFSETQ come from the germline V gene. CDR3 coding DNA: TGCGCCAGCAGTTCCGGGACAGCGAACTATGGCTACACCTTC. Its protein is CASSSGTANYGYTF.

This clonotype was detected many times. The chain joins TRBV4-3 to TRBJ2-3; 9 nucleotides agree with TRBD2. The CDR3 has 15 residues. Germline V gives CDR1 LGHNA, CDR2 YSLEER. V dropped 2 bases and J dropped 8; count of bases not matched to a gene: 8. The CDR3 protein is CASSQLAGSLGTQYF. CDR3 nucleotides: TGCGCCAGCAGCCAACTAGCGGGGAGTCTTGGTACGCAGTATTTT.

This clonotype was counted at least ten times. The rearrangement links TRBV18 to TRBJ1-6; TRBD1 is a possible D gene (5 bases). V lost 2 bases to trimming and J lost 19 bases, with 15 bases between them. The germline CDR1 and CDR2 sequences are KGHSH and LQKENI. The CDR3 covers 12 residues. The CDR3 sequence is CASSPSAGPAHF. DNA for the CDR3: TGTGCCAGCTCACCATCCGCGGGGCCGGCTCACTTT. The variable domain in full, with the rest retrieved from reference TRBV18 and TRBJ1-6, is NAGVMQNPRHLVRRRGQEARLRCSPMKGHSHVYWYRQLPEEGLKFMVYLQKENIIDESGMPKERFSAEFPKEGPSILRIQQVVRGDSAAYFCASSPSAGPAHFGNGTRLTVT.

This clonotype was seen many times. This chain uses TRBV3-1 with TRBJ2-5; 9 bases are shared with TRBD2. The V and J ends lost 5 bases and 5 bases, in that order; junction bases with no gene match: 12. Germline CDR1 reads LGHDT; CDR2 reads YNNKEL (reference sequence). The CDR3 is 16 residues long. CDR3 loop: CASSVRLAATRETQYF. The CDR3 DNA is TGTGCCAGCAGCGTAAGACTAGCGGCGACTCGGGAGACCCAGTACTTC.

The chain joins TRBV7-2 to TRBJ2-3; D gene ambiguous. The ends were cut back, 1 base at V and 2 bases at J, with 13 bases in the middle. Germline V gene sequence: CDR1 SGHTA, CDR2 FQGNSA. The CDR3 loop spans 16 amino acids. CDR3 in amino acids: CASSLGGLPNTDTQYF. CDR3 coding DNA: TGTGCCAGCAGCTTAGGTGGTTTGCCAAACACAGATACGCAGTATTTT.

In this sample, this clonotype turned up many times. This rearrangement joins TRBV29-1 to TRBJ2-7; D might be TRBD1 (5 bases). In germline, CDR1 is SQVTM, CDR2 ANQGSEA. V dropped 4 bases and J dropped 2 bases, with 12 bases sitting between them. The CDR3 loop spans 13 amino acids. In DNA form, the CDR3 reads TGCAGCGTTGCGACAGTACTAACCTACGAGCAGTACTTC. It translates to CSVATVLTYEQYF.

This clonotype was observed many times. The chain combines TRBV10-2 with TRBJ1-3; D not resolved. The V end lost 4 bases, the J end lost 3 bases, and 7 bases lay between the germline ends. The CDR3 runs 13 residues. Germline CDR1 and CDR2: WSHSY and SAAADI. CDR3 bases: TGCGCCAGCAGTGTGGAAGGTGGAAACACCATATATTTT. It is translated as CASSVEGGNTIYF.

This clonotype showed up many times. This chain uses TRBV10-3 with TRBJ1-1, with D hard to call. Germline assignment: CDR1 ENHRY and CDR2 SYGVKD. The V gene lost 0 bases and the J gene lost 5 bases, with 10 bases spanning the gap. The CDR3 length is 14 residues. The DNA for the CDR3 is TGTGCCATCAGTGAGTCGGCAGCGGAGACTGAAGCTTTCTTT. This sequence encodes CAISESAAETEAFF.

This clonotype was counted at least ten times. The V call is TRBV5-1, the J call TRBJ1-5; possible D gene TRBD1, 6 bases. CDR1 and CDR2 (germline): SGHRS, YFSETQ. CDR3 length: 15 residues. Trimming took off 0 bases at V and 3 bases at J, with 10 bases between the two ends. The CDR3 here is CASSLAGAVNQPQHF. The DNA of the CDR3 is TGCGCCAGCAGCTTGGCAGGGGCTGTCAATCAGCCCCAGCATTTT. Variable domain in full (rest from reference TRBV5-1 and TRBJ1-5): KAGVTQTPRYLIKTRGQQVTLSCSPISGHRSVSWYQQTPGQGLQFLFEYFSETQRNKGNFPGRFSGRQFSNSRSEMNVSTLELGDSALYLCASSLAGAVNQPQHFGDGTRLSIL.

This clonotype appeared many times. This sequence joins TRBV10-3 and TRBJ2-6; no definite D call. Trimming left V 3 bases short and J 1 base short, with 16 bases between. The germline V gene has CDR1 ENHRY and CDR2 SYGVKD. This CDR3 contains 18 residues. CDR3 protein: CAISEEIRSFSGANVLTF. Here the CDR3 DNA reads TGTGCCATCAGTGAAGAAATTAGGAGTTTTTCTGGGGCCAACGTCCTGACTTTC.

On this clonotype itself: An end of the junction does not agree with germline; a read error may underlie this. The chain recombines TRBV7-7 with TRBJ2-3, with D perhaps given as TRBD1 or TRBD2 (6 bases each). The CDR3 loop spans 16 amino acids. CDR1 is SSHAT and CDR2 is FNYEAQ in the germline V gene (reference sequence). The CDR3, as DNA: TGTGCTAGCAGCTCAGTAGGGGGGTGGGGCCCAGATACGCAGTATTTT. It codes for CASSSVGGWGPDTQYF.

This clonotype was observed many times. V gene TRBV5-5 combines with J gene TRBJ1-6; no firm D call. The V gene lost 0 bases and the J gene lost 2 bases, with 3 bases spanning the gap. CDR1 is SGHKS, CDR2 YYEKEE, per germline (reference sequence). CDR3 length: 14 residues. The CDR3 here is CASSLEAYNSPLHF. DNA for the CDR3: TGTGCCAGCAGCTTGGAAGCCTATAATTCACCCCTCCACTTT.

This clonotype was seen repeatedly, ten times or more. The V gene is TRBV11-2, the J gene TRBJ2-5, with a possible D match to TRBD2 (7 bases). The CDR3 covers 15 residues. Germline lookup yields CDR1 SGHAT and CDR2 FQNNGV. Trimming shortened V by 4 bases and J by 5 bases, and 17 bases separated the two germline ends. CDR3 amino acids: CASSSGRGASETQYF. CDR3 nucleotide sequence: TGTGCCAGCAGCTCCGGCCGGGGGGCTAGCGAGACCCAGTACTTC.

At least ten counts were recorded for this clonotype. The chain is built from TRBV18 and TRBJ1-3, with D perhaps matching TRBD1 (6 bases). This CDR3 region has 15 residues. V lost 3 bases to trimming and J lost 0 bases, with 9 bases between them. In germline, CDR1 is KGHSH, CDR2 LQKENI. CDR3 protein: CASSPTTGSGNTIYF. CDR3 DNA: TGTGCCAGCTCACCGACGACAGGCTCTGGAAACACCATATATTTT.

This clonotype occurred many times. The gene calls are TRBV24-1 and TRBJ2-1; D perhaps matches TRBD1 (6 bases). V was trimmed by 5 bases and J by 8 bases, leaving 12 bases between them. Germline V CDR1 and CDR2: KGHDR, SFDVKD. There are 13 residues in the CDR3. The CDR3 loop is CATSGGPGHEQFF. The CDR3 DNA sequence: TGTGCCACCAGTGGGGGGCCTGGGCATGAGCAGTTCTTC.

This clonotype has ten or more counts. This rearrangement joins TRBV4-3 to TRBJ2-2; 9 nucleotides agree with TRBD1. The CDR3 runs to 17 residues. Germline V gene data show CDR1 as LGHNA and CDR2 as YSLEER. With 7 bases clipped from V and 4 bases from J, the junction kept 13 bases outside the gene matches. The CDR3 DNA follows: TGCGCCAGCACCCCGGGACAGGGTGAAGGGGGCACCGGGGAGCTGTTTTTT. Translating gives CASTPGQGEGGTGELFF.

The chain couples TRBV18 to TRBJ2-5; 10 nucleotides match TRBD1. This CDR3 region has 15 residues. The germline CDR1 and CDR2 sequences are KGHSH and LQKENI. Unmatched junction bases numbered 8, after V lost 6 bases and J lost 4 bases. DNA for the CDR3: TGTGCCAGCTCGGTCGGACAGGGGGGAGCAGAGACCCAGTACTTC. This gives the protein CASSVGQGGAETQYF.

This clonotype was seen at least ten times. The junction and the germline gene differ at one end; a read error may be behind it. The chain couples TRBV7-7 to TRBJ2-1; D might be TRBD2 (7 bases). The CDR3 has 13 amino acids. Per germline, CDR1 SSHAT and CDR2 FNYEAQ (reference sequence). The CDR3, as DNA: TGTGCTAGCAGCTTAGGGGGGGCAAATGAGCAGTTCTTC. It translates to CASSLGGANEQFF. Full variable domain (remainder filled in from reference TRBV7-7 and TRBJ2-1): GAGVSQSPRYKVTKRGQDVTLRCDPISSHATLYWYQQALGQGPEFLTYFNYEAQPDKSGLPSDRFSAERPEGSISTLTIQRTEQRDSAMYRCASSLGGANEQFFGPGTRLTVL.